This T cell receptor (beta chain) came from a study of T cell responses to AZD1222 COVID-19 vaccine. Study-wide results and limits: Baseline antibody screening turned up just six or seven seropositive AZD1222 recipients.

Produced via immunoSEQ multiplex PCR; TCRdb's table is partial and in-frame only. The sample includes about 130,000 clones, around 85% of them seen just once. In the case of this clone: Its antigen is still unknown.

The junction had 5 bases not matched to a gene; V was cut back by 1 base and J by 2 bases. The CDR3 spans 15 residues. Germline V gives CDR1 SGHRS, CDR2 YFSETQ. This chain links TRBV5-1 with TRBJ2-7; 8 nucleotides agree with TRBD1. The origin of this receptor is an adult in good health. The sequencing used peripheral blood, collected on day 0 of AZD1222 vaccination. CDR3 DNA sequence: TGCGCCAGCAGCTTGACCGGACAGGGCCCCTACGAGCAGTACTTC. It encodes CASSLTGQGPYEQYF.